This T cell receptor (beta chain) was captured in a study of cytomegalovirus exposure and HLA in healthy donors. Trimming pared 0 bases from V and 3 bases from J, leaving 7 bases between. The germline CDR1 and CDR2 sequences are SGHDT and YYEEEE. CDR3 length equals 13 residues. Findings of the study overall: Many donors shared some public TCRs, even though most TCR sequences were rare. Reportedly, cytomegalovirus status was diagnosed with high sensitivity and specificity.

Sequencing used immunoSEQ multiplex PCR; TCRdb keeps in-frame clones, though not all of them. Of fewer than 60,000 clones in the sample, roughly nine tenths were seen once. Comments on this clone: The antigen is undetermined.

This chain joins TRBV5-6 and TRBJ2-7; D gene ambiguous. This TCR came from a woman aged 18-29 years in good health and CMV-seronegative. Sequencing was done on a sample of PBMCs. CDR3 DNA sequence: TGTGCCAGCAGCTTGGCCAGGTACTACGAGCAGTACTTC. Protein sequence: CASSLARYYEQYF.